This T cell receptor (beta chain) was sequenced in a study of post-analysis software for immune sequencing data. Tagging with unique molecular identifiers was a feature of the TCR beta cDNA libraries. MiXCR was run by TCRdb on the PCR reads, yielding one entry per CDR3 protein. The sample carries approximately 440,000 distinct CDR3 sequences, over 35% recorded once. The CDR3 has 12 amino acids. The V end lost 6 bases, the J end lost 12 bases, and 15 bases lay between the germline ends. Germline CDR1 reads WSHSY; CDR2 reads SAAADI. This clonotype is a singleton in its sample. What it recognizes is unknown. Study findings and constraints: Analysis by F measure revealed that same-batch samples clustered strongly together. Comparison of patients with controls showed about 5 TRBV segments more frequent in patients, TRBV5-6, TRBV5-1 and TRBV20-1 among them.

Sequenced material: blood. The receptor was isolated from a girl between 10 and 17 years old with multiple sclerosis. The V gene is TRBV10-2, the J gene TRBJ2-1, with D perhaps TRBD1 or TRBD2 (5 bases each). The DNA for the CDR3 is TGCGCCAGCAGCGACACCGGGGCTGGGCAGTTCTTC. It specifies CASSDTGAGQFF.